These T cell receptor beta chains were read from a single sample in a study of T cell responses to AZD1222 COVID-19 vaccine. Clones were read by immunoSEQ multiplex PCR, and TCRdb kept only the in-frame ones, dropping some. Here the sample spans some 150,000 clones, about 92% being singletons. The sequences come from peripheral blood, collected 28 days after the second AZD1222 dose. The receptors were gathered from an adult who received the AZD1222 COVID-19 vaccine. Each CDR3 is given with its conserved first and last residue. D genes are given only for firm matches. Size is stated for part of the rows, as once, few or many counts, or as a class when the clone is expanded.

v_call	clone_size	j_call	d_call	cdr3_nt	cdr3_aa
TRBV5-1	-	TRBJ2-3	-	TGCGCCAGCAGCAAACCGGCGGGCACAGGTATCGATACGCAGTATTTT	CASSKPAGTGIDTQYF
TRBV4-2	-	TRBJ2-2	TRBD2	TGTGCCAGCAGCCAAGATCCCATAGGGCTAGCGGGGTCCCTTGGGAACACCGGGGAGCTGTTTTTT	CASSQDPIGLAGSLGNTGELFF
TRBV29-1	-	TRBJ2-5	TRBD2	TGCAGCGTAAAATCTTGGGGAGGGGAGACCCAGTACTTC	CSVKSWGGETQYF
TRBV30	-	TRBJ2-7	TRBD2	TGTGCCTGGGGGATTAGCGGGATTCCCCACGAGCAGTACTTC	CAWGISGIPHEQYF
TRBV29-1	-	TRBJ2-7	-	TGCAGCGTTGAGGGGGCGACCCCCTACGAGCAGTACTTC	CSVEGATPYEQYF
TRBV28	-	TRBJ2-7	TRBD2	TGTGCCAGCAGTCCCAGCGGGAGTCCTTCCTACGAGCAGTACTTC	CASSPSGSPSYEQYF
TRBV2	-	TRBJ1-2	-	TGTGCCAGCAGTGAGGAACGGGCAGGTCTACGCTCGGGCTACACCTTC	CASSEERAGLRSGYTF
TRBV12-5	-	TRBJ1-1	TRBD1	TGTGCTAGTGGCAATACAGGGGGCCTACTCCAGGAAGCTTTCTTT	CASGNTGGLLQEAFF
TRBV2	-	TRBJ2-5	TRBD2	TGTGCCAGCAGACCCCCGCGACTAGCGGCTAGGGGGCACCAAGAGACCCAGTACTTC	CASRPPRLAARGHQETQYF
TRBV5-4	-	TRBJ2-2	-	TGTGCCAGCAGCTTGGAGTCTAGAACCGGGGAGCTGTTTTTT	CASSLESRTGELFF
TRBV6-5	-	TRBJ2-1	TRBD2	TGTGCCAGCAGTTCCGATAGCGGGGGCTACAATGAGCAGTTCTTC	CASSSDSGGYNEQFF
TRBV6-2/TRBV6-3	-	TRBJ2-1	TRBD2	TGTGCCAGCAGTAACGGACTAGTGCGGGAGGGCCATCATGAGCAGTTCTTC	CASSNGLVREGHHEQFF
TRBV2	-	TRBJ2-7	-	TGTGCCAGCCTGACACGGGTGGGGGAGCAGTACTTC	CASLTRVGEQYF
TRBV5-6	-	TRBJ1-2	TRBD1	TGTGCCAGCAGTATTGGACAGGGTTCCGTTGGCTACACCTTC	CASSIGQGSVGYTF
TRBV11-2	-	TRBJ2-2	TRBD2	TGTGCCAGCAGCTTAGAAGGAAGGCTTACTAGCGGGAGGGCCGCCGGGGAGCTGTTTTTT	CASSLEGRLTSGRAAGELFF
TRBV29-1	-	TRBJ2-1	TRBD2	TGCAGCGTTGAGGTTTGGGGGACACCCGGACTAGCGGGAGGTTGGAATGAGCAGTTCTTC	CSVEVWGTPGLAGGWNEQFF
TRBV6-4	-	TRBJ1-6	TRBD1	TGTGCCAGCAGTGACGGGACAGGGGGTTCACCCCTCCACTTT	CASSDGTGGSPLHF
TRBV7-9	once	TRBJ1-2	TRBD1	TGTGCCAGCAGCTTCCAGGGGGAGGGCTACACCTTC	CASSFQGEGYTF
TRBV24-1	-	TRBJ2-3	TRBD1	TGTGCCACCAGTGCGGGGCAGGGGGCAGATACGCAGTATTTT	CATSAGQGADTQYF
TRBV10-2	-	TRBJ1-2	TRBD1	TGCGCCAGCGGGACAGTTGAAAACTATGGCTACACCTTC	CASGTVENYGYTF
TRBV27	-	TRBJ1-5	-	TGTGCCAGCAGTTTAGTATGGGCCGGGGGTAACAATCAGCCCCAGCATTTT	CASSLVWAGGNNQPQHF
TRBV27	once	TRBJ2-1	-	TGTGCCAGCAGTCAGAGGAGCTGGGGTGAGCAGTTCTTC	CASSQRSWGEQFF
TRBV5-1	-	TRBJ2-6	-	TGCGCCAGCAGCCCCGTAGCGGCCGGGGCCAACGTCCTGACTTTC	CASSPVAAGANVLTF
TRBV11-3	-	TRBJ2-2	-	TGTGCCAGCAGCCCCCGACTAGATAACACCGGGGAGCTGTTTTTT	CASSPRLDNTGELFF
TRBV6-2/TRBV6-3	once	TRBJ2-7	TRBD2	TGTGCCAGCAGTACTTGGACTAGCGGGAGCTCCTACGAGCAGTACTTC	CASSTWTSGSSYEQYF
TRBV6-1	-	TRBJ2-7	-	TGTGCCAGCAGTGAAGGTTTGGTCTACGAGCAGTACTTC	CASSEGLVYEQYF
TRBV11-3	-	TRBJ1-1	-	TGTGCCAGCAGCTTAGGGGAGATGGAAGCTGAAGCTTTCTTT	CASSLGEMEAEAFF
TRBV7-2	-	TRBJ2-5	-	TGTGCCAGCAGCTTAGAAGTTGGAACCCAAGAGACCCAGTACTTC	CASSLEVGTQETQYF
TRBV15	-	TRBJ2-7	TRBD2	TGTGCCACCGGTAGGGGTAGCGGGAATAGCCACGAGCAGTACTTC	CATGRGSGNSHEQYF
TRBV7-2	-	TRBJ2-1	-	TGTGCCAGCAGCCTATCTCCCGGGACATCCTACAATGAGCAGTTCTTC	CASSLSPGTSYNEQFF
TRBV29-1	-	TRBJ2-1	TRBD2	TGCAGCGTAGCGGGGGTAAGGACGGCTGAGCAGTTCTTC	CSVAGVRTAEQFF
TRBV7-9	-	TRBJ1-6	TRBD1	TGTGCCAGCAGCCCAGGACAGGGCAATAATTCACCCCTCCACTTT	CASSPGQGNNSPLHF
TRBV2	-	TRBJ2-7	-	TGTGCCAGCAGTGTCGGGGCCTCCCCCTACGAGCAGTACTTC	CASSVGASPYEQYF
TRBV29-1	-	TRBJ1-4	-	TGCAGCGGGGGCAGGGAAGGAGAAAAACTGTTTTTT	CSGGREGEKLFF
TRBV12-3/TRBV12-4	-	TRBJ1-2	-	TGTGCCAGCAGTGCACAGGGCTATGGCTACACCTTC	CASSAQGYGYTF
TRBV18	-	TRBJ1-5	-	TGTGCCAGCTCACCGCGGAACAATCAGCCCCAGCATTTT	CASSPRNNQPQHF
TRBV12-3/TRBV12-4	-	TRBJ1-1	TRBD1	TGTGCCAGCAGTTTGCCCAGGGGGCTAGGTGCTTTCTTT	CASSLPRGLGAFF
TRBV6-6	-	TRBJ1-1	-	TGTGCCAGCAGTACAAAGAGGGTGAACACTGAAGCTTTCTTT	CASSTKRVNTEAFF
TRBV11-2	-	TRBJ2-5	-	TGTGCCAGCAGCCTGAAGAGGGCCCAGTACTTC	CASSLKRAQYF
TRBV28	few	TRBJ1-3	-	TGTGCCAGCTCAGGACCGTCCTCTGGAAACACCATATATTTT	CASSGPSSGNTIYF
TRBV2	few	TRBJ2-7	TRBD1	TGTGCCAGCAGCCGAGGGACAGTTTCCTACGAGCAGTACTTC	CASSRGTVSYEQYF
TRBV6-2/TRBV6-3	-	TRBJ2-1	TRBD2	TGTGCCAGCAGTTATAGCGGGAGAGGCTACAATGAGCAGTTCTTC	CASSYSGRGYNEQFF
TRBV9	-	TRBJ2-5	-	TGTGCCAGCAGCGTCCAACGGTGGGGGACCCAGTACTTC	CASSVQRWGTQYF
TRBV19	-	TRBJ2-1	TRBD1	TGTGCCAGTTCCGGGGACAGCAATGAGCAGTTCTTC	CASSGDSNEQFF
TRBV4-1	-	TRBJ1-2	-	TGCGCCAGCAGCCATCAGGACGGTCTTCCCGCTGGCTACACCTTC	CASSHQDGLPAGYTF
TRBV10-2	-	TRBJ1-1	-	TGCGCCAGCAGGAATGGAGGCACTGAAGCTTTCTTT	CASRNGGTEAFF
TRBV19	-	TRBJ2-1	TRBD2	TGTGCCAGTAGTATGGGTAGGCTAGCGGGAGGGAATGAGCAGTTCTTC	CASSMGRLAGGNEQFF
TRBV6-5	-	TRBJ1-2	-	TGTGCCAGCACCTACGCCAGGGGTACCTATGGCTACACCTTC	CASTYARGTYGYTF
TRBV24-1	-	TRBJ1-2	-	TGTGCCACCAGTATGAACAACTATGGCTACACCTTC	CATSMNNYGYTF
TRBV10-3	-	TRBJ2-6	-	TGTGCCATCAGTGAGTCGAGTATGAGCTCTGGGGCCAACGTCCTGACTTTC	CAISESSMSSGANVLTF
TRBV30	-	TRBJ2-7	-	TGTGCCTGGAGCTCTAATGAGTACGAGCAGTACTTC	CAWSSNEYEQYF
TRBV5-1	-	TRBJ2-5	TRBD2	TGCGCCAGCAGTAGGGTAGCGGGACCAATGGGAGGAGAGACCCAGTACTTC	CASSRVAGPMGGETQYF
TRBV2	-	TRBJ1-5	TRBD1	TGTGCCAGCAGTGGGGGGACAGGTCAGCCCCAGCATTTT	CASSGGTGQPQHF
TRBV5-1	-	TRBJ2-1	TRBD2	TGCGCCAGCAGCTTTGCCGGGACTAGCGGAGTTTACAATGAGCAGTTCTTC	CASSFAGTSGVYNEQFF
TRBV4-2	-	TRBJ2-1	-	TGTGCCAGCAGCCAAGGGCGGGTGGGCAATGAGCAGTTCTTC	CASSQGRVGNEQFF
TRBV6-5	-	TRBJ2-7	TRBD1	TGTGCCAGCAGGGACAGGATCTACGAGCAGTACTTC	CASRDRIYEQYF
TRBV24-1	once	TRBJ1-1	TRBD1	TGTGCCACCAGTGATTCGGGGACAGGGGGCGCGGGGGAAGCTTTCTTT	CATSDSGTGGAGEAFF
TRBV28	-	TRBJ2-1	TRBD2	TGTGCCAGCAGTTTCGACCAAGGGACTAGCGGCTACAATGAGCAGTTCTTC	CASSFDQGTSGYNEQFF